This T cell receptor (beta chain) is drawn from a study of T cells in Graves' hyperthyroidism and ophthalmopathy. The CDR3 spans 18 residues. Germline CDR1 LGHDT, CDR2 YNNKEL (reference sequence). Germline trimming cut 4 bases from V and 0 bases from J; bases unmatched to any gene: 7. Many counts were recorded for this clonotype. RNA transcripts provided the source from which TCR beta CDR3 regions were amplified. HTBI primers drove first-round RT-PCR of the TCR CDR3. In TCRdb, the multiplex PCR reads were re-called with MiXCR into one record per CDR3 protein. The sample contains fewer than 600,000 distinct CDR3 sequences, around 13% of which appear only once.

Sequencing was done on a sample of blood. This receptor was identified in a woman between 40 and 55 years old with Graves' hyperthyroidism. This chain joins TRBV3-1 and TRBJ2-4; 12 bases are a match to TRBD2. CDR3 region: CASSPGLAGTLAKNIQYF. The CDR3 DNA sequence: TGTGCCAGCAGCCCCGGACTAGCGGGGACTCTAGCCAAAAACATTCAGTACTTC.